A single TCR beta chain is shown here with its context. This sample was included in a study of shared clonotypes between healthy human individuals. CDR3 size: 16 residues. V was pared by 2 bases and J by 8 bases, with 6 bases of the junction left unmatched. The germline CDR1 and CDR2 sequences are MNHEY and SMNVEV (reference sequence). Profiled with immunoSEQ multiplex PCR; TCRdb holds only in-frame clones, not every one. The sample includes more than 500,000 clones, 90% to 95% of them seen just once. CD45RO-negative, CCR7-positively selected cells formed the naive CD8 fraction, excluding terminally differentiated effector memory CD45RA+ cells.

The specimen sequenced was naive CD8+ T cells sorted from blood. J is TRBJ1-4 and V is TRBV27, with 12 bases that match TRBD1. The sequence was collected from a woman in her twenties or thirties in good health. CDR3: CASSLEWGTGGEKLFF. CDR3 nucleotide sequence: TGTGCCAGCAGTTTAGAGTGGGGGACAGGGGGCGAAAAACTGTTTTTT.